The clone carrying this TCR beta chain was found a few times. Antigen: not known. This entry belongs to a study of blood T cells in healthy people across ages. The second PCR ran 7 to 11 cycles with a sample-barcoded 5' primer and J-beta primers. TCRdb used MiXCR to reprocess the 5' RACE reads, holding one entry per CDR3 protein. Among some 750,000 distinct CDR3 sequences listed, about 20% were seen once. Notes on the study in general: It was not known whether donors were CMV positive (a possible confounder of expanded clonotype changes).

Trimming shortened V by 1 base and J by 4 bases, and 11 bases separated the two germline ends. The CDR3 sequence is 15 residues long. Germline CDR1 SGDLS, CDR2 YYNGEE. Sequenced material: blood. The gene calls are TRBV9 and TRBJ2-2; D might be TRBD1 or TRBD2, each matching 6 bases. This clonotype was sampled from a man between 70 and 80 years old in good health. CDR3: CASSVIPGATGELFF. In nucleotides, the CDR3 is TGTGCCAGCAGCGTAATCCCGGGGGCCACCGGGGAGCTGTTTTTT. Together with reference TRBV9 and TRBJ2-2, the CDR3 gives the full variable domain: DSGVTQTPKHLITATGQRVTLRCSPRSGDLSVYWYQQSLDQGLQFLIQYYNGEERAKGNILERFSAQQFPDLHSELNLSSLELGDSALYFCASSVIPGATGELFFGEGSRLTVL.